This TCR beta chain was captured in a study of patients and donors after allogeneic stem cell transplantation. A single record per CDR3 protein comes from TCRdb applying MiXCR to the RT-PCR reads. The sample consists of over 350,000 distinct CDR3 sequences, approximately 16% of them appearing once. This sequence originates from a human donor who was either an allogeneic HSCT recipient or a stem cell or donor lymphocyte infusion donor (not recorded which). It is not recorded whose cells these are; they may come from a transplant donor. Sequencing used blood, either unsorted or a sorted T cell fraction (not recorded which).

The CDR3 DNA follows: TGCGCCAGCAGCGTAAGCGGGGTGGGCACAGATACGCAGTATTTT. This gives the protein CASSVSGVGTDTQYF. This rearrangement joins TRBV5-1 to TRBJ2-3; 7 positions match TRBD2. Germline assignment: CDR1 SGHRS and CDR2 YFSETQ. The CDR3 has 15 residues. The V segment lost 4 bases and the J segment 1 base; nucleotides outside the gene matches: 6. The full variable domain, in which reference TRBV5-1 and TRBJ2-3 provide the parts outside the CDR3, is KAGVTQTPRYLIKTRGQQVTLSCSPISGHRSVSWYQQTPGQGLQFLFEYFSETQRNKGNFPGRFSGRQFSNSRSEMNVSTLELGDSALYLCASSVSGVGTDTQYFGPGTRLTVL.